The 5 T cell receptor beta chains in this list originate from one sample, sequenced in a study of T cells after yellow fever vaccination. MiXCR, run by TCRdb on the 5' RACE reads, gives a single entry per CDR3 protein. The repertoire holds 150,000 to 200,000 distinct CDR3 sequences, with 11% as singletons. Sequences were derived from CD8+ T cells sorted from PBMCs, sampled 15 days after the yellow fever booster vaccination. All receptors come from a man between 18 and 35 years old who received the YFV17D yellow fever vaccine.

The V gene is TRBV6-2 or TRBV6-3, the J gene TRBJ1-2, with D maybe TRBD1 (6 bases). The ends were cut back, 6 bases at V and 7 bases at J, with 18 bases in the middle. Germline assignment: CDR1 MNHEY and CDR2 SVGEGT. The CDR3 spans 14 residues. In DNA form, the CDR3 reads TGTGCCAGCAGCCTTGGACAGTTCAGAGTTGGCTACACCTTC. As protein: CASSLGQFRVGYTF.

This clonotype has just a few counts. This chain uses TRBV28 with TRBJ1-4; D is unresolved. Germline CDR1 reads MDHEN; CDR2 reads SYDVKM. The CDR3 has 13 residues. Trimming stripped 3 bases from V and 2 bases from J, with 4 bases between. The CDR3 region has the DNA TGTGCCAGCAGTTTCGGGACTAATGAAAAACTGTTTTTT. Translating it yields CASSFGTNEKLFF.

This clonotype was seen a handful of times. The chain carries TRBV5-1 and TRBJ1-4; TRBD1 is a possible D gene (5 bases). CDR1 SGHRS and CDR2 YFSETQ come from the germline V gene. Trimming took 4 bases from V and 0 from J, leaving 19 bases between them. This CDR3 region has 18 residues. Here the CDR3 reads CASSLVGPGSATNEKLFF. The CDR3 region has the DNA TGCGCCAGCAGCCTGGTGGGACCGGGCAGCGCAACTAATGAAAAACTGTTTTTT.

This clonotype was observed many times. V gene TRBV10-3 combines with J gene TRBJ1-1, with a tentative D call TRBD1 (6 bases). There are 15 residues in the CDR3. The germline V and J ends were trimmed by 6 bases and 2 bases, with 16 bases remaining between them. Per the germline V gene, CDR1 is ENHRY and CDR2 is SYGVKD. CDR3 sequence: CAIRGGADRNTEAFF. The CDR3 coding sequence is TGTGCCATCAGGGGGGGCGCAGACCGAAACACTGAAGCTTTCTTT.

The V gene is TRBV27, the J gene TRBJ2-7; 12 bases line up with TRBD2. This CDR3 spans 15 amino acids. Germline-derived CDR1 and CDR2 are MNHEY and SMNVEV (reference sequence). Trimming took 5 bases from V and 6 from J; bases not matched to a gene: 8. The CDR3 region is CASSAGTSGPPEQYF. Written as DNA, the CDR3 is TGTGCCAGCAGTGCGGGGACTAGCGGGCCCCCCGAGCAGTACTTC.